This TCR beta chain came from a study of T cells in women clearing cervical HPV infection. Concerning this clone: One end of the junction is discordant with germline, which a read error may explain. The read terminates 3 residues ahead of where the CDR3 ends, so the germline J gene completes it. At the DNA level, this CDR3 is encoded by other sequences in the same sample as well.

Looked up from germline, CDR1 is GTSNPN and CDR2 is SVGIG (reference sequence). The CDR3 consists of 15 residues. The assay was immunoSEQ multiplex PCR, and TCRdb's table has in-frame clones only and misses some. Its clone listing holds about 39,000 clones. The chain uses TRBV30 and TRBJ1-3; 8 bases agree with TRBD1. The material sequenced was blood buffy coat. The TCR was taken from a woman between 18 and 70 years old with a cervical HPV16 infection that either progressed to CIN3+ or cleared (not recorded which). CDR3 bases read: TGTGCCTGGAGTGCCCTGGACAGGGCTGGAAACACG. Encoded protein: CAWSALDRAGNT. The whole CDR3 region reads CAWSALDRAGNTIYF.